What follows are 21 T cell receptor beta chains derived from one specimen sequenced in a study of monozygotic twins with inflammatory bowel disease. Reprocessing the 5' RACE reads, TCRdb reports a single entry for every CDR3 protein and omits DNA. The sample totals 310,000 or so distinct CDR3 sequences. The sequencing sample was made of blood. All receptors derive from a human donor with ulcerative colitis or Crohn's disease, or a healthy co-twin of an affected twin (not recorded which).

The rearrangement uses TRBV5-1 and TRBJ1-6. The CDR3 contains 12 residues. Germline V gene sequence: CDR1 SGHRS, CDR2 YFSETQ. CDR3 region: CASSYGEPPLHF.

The chain links TRBV19 to TRBJ1-1. The CDR3 runs to 13 residues. Germline values: CDR1 LNHDA, CDR2 SQIVND (reference sequence). CDR3 amino acids: CASSIRQPTEAFF. The variable domain in full, with the rest retrieved from reference TRBV19 and TRBJ1-1, is DGGITQSPKYLFRKEGQNVTLSCEQNLNHDAMYWYRQDPGQGLRLIYYSQIVNDFQKGDIAEGYSVSREKKESFPLTVTSAQKNPTAFYLCASSIRQPTEAFFGQGTRLTVV.

The chain recombines TRBV10-3 with TRBJ2-7. This CDR3 is 16 amino acids long. Germline values: CDR1 ENHRY, CDR2 SYGVKD. The CDR3 region is CAISDGRTGSSYEQYF.

The V call is TRBV29-1, the J call TRBJ1-1. There are 12 residues in the CDR3. Germline V gene data show CDR1 as SQVTM and CDR2 as ANQGSEA. This chain's CDR3 is CSVGLANTEAFF.

This chain joins TRBV6-1 and TRBJ2-1; TCRdb designates TRBD2, a call that cannot be tested without DNA. The CDR3 sequence is 14 residues long. CDR1 is MNHNS, CDR2 SASEGT, per germline. This CDR3 reads CASSSGTTYNEQFF.

The chain uses TRBV3-1 and TRBJ2-3; no DNA is available, so the TRBD2 call from TCRdb remains unchecked. CDR1 is LGHDT, CDR2 YNNKEL, per germline (reference sequence). This CDR3 region has 19 residues. CDR3 in amino acids: CASSPPPQMVRGLTDTQYF.

V usage is TRBV7-9 and J usage is TRBJ2-5; TCRdb's D call, TRBD1, is unchecked because there is no DNA. CDR1 is SEHNR, CDR2 FQNEAQ, per germline (reference sequence). The CDR3 spans 17 residues. The CDR3 spells CASSKRAVGTGVETQYF.

This chain connects TRBV7-2 to TRBJ1-5. This CDR3 region has 13 residues. Germline V gene lookup returns CDR1 SGHTA and CDR2 FQGNSA. CDR3 protein: CASSRDLNQPQHF.

This chain links TRBV6-5 with TRBJ2-2; without DNA, the TCRdb call of TRBD2 cannot be checked. CDR1 is MNHEY and CDR2 is SVGAGI in the germline V gene. CDR3 size: 16 residues. CDR3 amino acids: CASSYRGGRSSRELFF.

J is TRBJ2-2 and V is TRBV7-2; the TCRdb call, TRBD1, lacks DNA for checking. Germline V gene lookup returns CDR1 SGHTA and CDR2 FQGNSA. CDR3 length: 16 amino acids. CDR3: CASTLERGHRAGELFF.

The rearrangement joins TRBV4-1 to TRBJ2-7; absent DNA, TCRdb's TRBD1 call cannot be checked. This CDR3 spans 13 amino acids. Germline CDR1 MGHRA, CDR2 YSYEKL. The CDR3 protein is CASSPRQGGEQYF.

The J gene is TRBJ2-7, the V gene TRBV15; TCRdb's assignment of TRBD1 cannot be checked, as there is no DNA. Germline CDR1 is LNHNV and CDR2 is YYDKDF (reference sequence). The CDR3 is 16 residues long. This chain's CDR3 is CATSRDLVVQGFFQYF.

The chain employs TRBV19 and TRBJ2-1; the D call from TCRdb, TRBD2, cannot be confirmed without DNA. Germline V gene lookup returns CDR1 LNHDA and CDR2 SQIVND (reference sequence). The CDR3 consists of 13 residues. The CDR3 sequence is CASSITRANEQFF.

This chain links TRBV24-1 with TRBJ2-2; without DNA, the TCRdb call of TRBD1 cannot be checked. The germline gives CDR1 KGHDR, CDR2 SFDVKD. The CDR3 has 18 residues. CDR3 residues: CATSDLAPGQGLTGELFF.

The genes are TRBV28 and TRBJ2-4. The CDR3 is 15 amino acids. From germline, CDR1 is MDHEN and CDR2 SYDVKM. CDR3 in amino acids: CASSLDYLAKNIQYF.

The CDR3 protein is CASSSSGPRSGNTIYF. The V gene is TRBV28, the J gene TRBJ1-3; TCRdb names TRBD1, which stays unverified in the absence of DNA. The CDR3 is made up of 16 amino acids. Germline-derived CDR1 and CDR2 are MDHEN and SYDVKM. The full variable domain, its missing parts supplied by reference TRBV28 and TRBJ1-3, is DVKVTQSSRYLVKRTGEKVFLECVQDMDHENMFWYRQDPGLGLRLIYFSYDVKMKEKGDIPEGYSVSREKKERFSLILESASTNQTSMYLCASSSSGPRSGNTIYFGEGSWLTVV.

This rearrangement joins TRBV12-3 or TRBV12-4 to TRBJ1-2; with no DNA, the TCRdb D assignment of TRBD1 cannot be verified. CDR3 length: 15 amino acids. The chain's CDR3 is CASSLGQGASHGYTF.

The chain joins TRBV27 to TRBJ2-3; TCRdb selects TRBD2, and the lack of DNA leaves this call unchecked. From germline, CDR1 is MNHEY and CDR2 SMNVEV (reference sequence). This CDR3 comprises 17 residues. The CDR3 protein is CASSSDPWAGGLDTQYF.

This rearrangement joins TRBV5-1 to TRBJ1-2. CDR1 and CDR2 from the germline V gene are SGHRS and YFSETQ. The CDR3 totals 13 residues. This CDR3 is CASSLESGYGYTF. The complete variable domain, with remaining parts taken from reference TRBV5-1 and TRBJ1-2, reads KAGVTQTPRYLIKTRGQQVTLSCSPISGHRSVSWYQQTPGQGLQFLFEYFSETQRNKGNFPGRFSGRQFSNSRSEMNVSTLELGDSALYLCASSLESGYGYTFGSGTRLTVV.

The chain is built from TRBV20-1 and TRBJ2-2; the TRBD1 assignment by TCRdb is unverifiable without DNA. Germline CDR1 reads DFQATT; CDR2 reads SNEGSKA (reference sequence). CDR3 size: 16 residues. CDR3 sequence reads: CSARGPLTGITGELFF.

V and J are TRBV20-1 and TRBJ1-5; checking the TCRdb D call of TRBD1 is not possible without DNA. CDR3 size: 15 residues. Germline V gene lookup returns CDR1 DFQATT and CDR2 SNEGSKA (reference sequence). The CDR3 reads CSAREGGGINQPQHF.